The 10 T cell receptor beta chains below come from one sample, sequenced in a study of blood T cells in healthy people across ages. Alongside a J-beta primer mix, a sample-barcoded 5' primer served in a second PCR lasting about 7 to 11 cycles. TCRdb itself ran the 5' RACE reads through MiXCR, one entry per CDR3 protein. This table has over a million distinct CDR3 sequences, 35% to 50% appearing once. Sample: blood. Receptor source: a woman aged 55-75 years in good health.

The V gene is TRBV29-1, the J gene TRBJ2-5; D is unclear. Germline V CDR1 and CDR2: SQVTM, ANQGSEA. The CDR3 sequence is 12 residues long. With 3 bases removed from V and 11 bases from J, the gap between germline ends came to 16 bases. In DNA form, the CDR3 reads TGCAGCGTTGAGGTCAGCAACAATGAGCAGTACTTC. Protein sequence: CSVEVSNNEQYF. Using reference TRBV29-1 and TRBJ2-5 for the parts outside the CDR3, the full variable domain is SAVISQKPSRDICQRGTSLTIQCQVDSQVTMMFWYRQQPGQSLTLIATANQGSEATYESGFVIDKFPISRPNLTFSTLTVSNMSPEDSSIYLCSVEVSNNEQYFGPGTRLLVL.

This clonotype was picked up a small number of times. CDR3 sequence (DNA): TGCGCCAGCAGCCTGGGCGGGTTAGGAGGCTACGAGCAGTACTTC. It yields the protein CASSLGGLGGYEQYF. V usage is TRBV5-1 and J usage is TRBJ2-7, with D possibly matching TRBD2 (5 bases). Germline assignment: CDR1 SGHRS and CDR2 YFSETQ. The CDR3 length is 15 residues. Trimming took 4 bases from V and 3 from J, leaving 17 bases between them.

J is TRBJ2-3 and V is TRBV7-2; maybe TRBD2 (5 bases). This CDR3 has 16 amino acids. CDR1 is SGHTA, CDR2 FQGNSA, per germline. V lost 2 bases and J lost 0, with 12 bases in between. As DNA, the CDR3 is TGTGCCAGCAGCTTAATCCTGGACTGGAGCACAGATACGCAGTATTTT. Amino acids: CASSLILDWSTDTQYF.

This clonotype was counted at least ten times. The chain carries TRBV7-2 and TRBJ2-1; 16 bases are shared with TRBD2. CDR1 SGHTA and CDR2 FQGNSA come from the germline V gene. With V trimmed by 4 bases and J by 4 bases, 7 bases remained unmatched. The CDR3 is made up of 18 amino acids. CDR3 in amino acids: CASSSGLAGGPLYNEQFF. In DNA, the CDR3 is TGTGCCAGCAGCTCGGGACTAGCGGGAGGGCCGTTATACAATGAGCAGTTCTTC.

This chain uses TRBV18 with TRBJ2-1; unclear D gene. The germline CDR1 and CDR2 sequences are KGHSH and LQKENI. The CDR3 spans 13 residues. Trimming removed 2 bases from V and 7 bases from J, with 9 bases in between. CDR3 residues: CASSPIKENEQFF. The CDR3 nucleotides read TGTGCCAGCTCACCAATAAAAGAAAATGAGCAGTTCTTC.

This clonotype showed up just a few times. The chain recombines TRBV20-1 with TRBJ2-7; 9 nucleotides align to TRBD2. Germline lookup yields CDR1 DFQATT and CDR2 SNEGSKA (reference sequence). J was trimmed by 2 bases and V by 5 bases; bases with no gene match: 10. The CDR3 has 15 residues. CDR3 in amino acids: CSAVRGAGGPYEQYF. Here the CDR3 DNA reads TGCAGTGCTGTCCGAGGAGCGGGAGGCCCCTACGAGCAGTACTTC.

This chain joins TRBV2 and TRBJ2-1; 7 bases are shared with TRBD2. With 3 bases clipped from V and 6 bases from J, the junction kept 2 bases outside the gene matches. Germline V gene sequence: CDR1 SNHLY, CDR2 FYNNEI. This CDR3 has 13 amino acids. CDR3 protein: CASSEPSGNEQFF. The CDR3 DNA sequence: TGTGCCAGCAGTGAGCCTAGCGGCAATGAGCAGTTCTTC.

The chain combines TRBV20-1 with TRBJ2-4; D perhaps matches TRBD2 (6 bases). The last part of the DNA fits TRBJ2-7 better; the J call may be wrong. CDR3 length equals 14 residues. Germline V lookup: CDR1 DFQATT, CDR2 SNEGSKA (reference sequence). The CDR3 sequence is CSARKAGISYEQYF. The CDR3 DNA reads TGCAGTGCTAGGAAAGCGGGTATCTCCTACGAGCAGTACTTC.

Only one count was recorded for this clonotype. The rearrangement joins TRBV20-1 to TRBJ2-5; D gene uncertain. Germline CDR1 DFQATT, CDR2 SNEGSKA (reference sequence). The ends were cut back, 0 bases at V and 1 base at J, with 9 bases in the middle. This CDR3 spans 14 amino acids. This chain's CDR3 is CSARDLATQETQYF. The CDR3 DNA reads TGCAGTGCTAGAGATTTGGCTACCCAAGAGACCCAGTACTTC.

The chain uses TRBV4-2 and TRBJ2-7; 9 bases fit TRBD2. Germline V gene sequence: CDR1 LGHNA, CDR2 YNFKEQ. Unmatched junction bases numbered 17, after V lost 4 bases and J lost 4 bases. The CDR3 loop spans 18 amino acids. Written as DNA, the CDR3 is TGTGCCAGCAGCCCCCGCCACGGACTAGCGCACTCTATTTACGAGCAGTACTTC. The encoded protein is CASSPRHGLAHSIYEQYF.